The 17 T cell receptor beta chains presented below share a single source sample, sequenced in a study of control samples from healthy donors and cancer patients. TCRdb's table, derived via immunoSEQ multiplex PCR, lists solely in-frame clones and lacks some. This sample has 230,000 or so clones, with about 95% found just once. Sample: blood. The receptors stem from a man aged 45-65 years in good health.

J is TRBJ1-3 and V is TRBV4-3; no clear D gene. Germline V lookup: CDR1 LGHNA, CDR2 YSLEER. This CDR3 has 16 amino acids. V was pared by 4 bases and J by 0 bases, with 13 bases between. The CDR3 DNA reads TGCGCCAGCAGCCCGACTGGTACTTACTCTGGAAACACCATATATTTT. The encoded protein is CASSPTGTYSGNTIYF.

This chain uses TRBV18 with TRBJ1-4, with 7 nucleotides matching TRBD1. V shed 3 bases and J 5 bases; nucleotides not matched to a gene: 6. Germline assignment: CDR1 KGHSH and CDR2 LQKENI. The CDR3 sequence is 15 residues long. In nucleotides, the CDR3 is TGTGCCAGCTCACCTCCGGGACAGATGAATGAAAAACTGTTTTTT. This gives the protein CASSPPGQMNEKLFF.

The CDR3 DNA follows: TGTGCCAGCACAGATTTTCCAGGGCACACTGAAGCTTTCTTT. It codes for CASTDFPGHTEAFF. The V gene is TRBV27, the J gene TRBJ1-1; maybe TRBD1 (5 bases). CDR1 and CDR2 from the germline V gene are MNHEY and SMNVEV (reference sequence). The CDR3 sequence is 14 residues long. V shed 7 bases and J shed 3 bases, with 15 bases lying between them.

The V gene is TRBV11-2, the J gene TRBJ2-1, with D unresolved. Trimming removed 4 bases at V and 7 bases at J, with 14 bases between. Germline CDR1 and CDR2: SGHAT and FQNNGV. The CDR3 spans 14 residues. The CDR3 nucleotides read TGTGCCAGCAGCTGGTCCGCGATGCTGAATGAGCAGTTCTTC. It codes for CASSWSAMLNEQFF.

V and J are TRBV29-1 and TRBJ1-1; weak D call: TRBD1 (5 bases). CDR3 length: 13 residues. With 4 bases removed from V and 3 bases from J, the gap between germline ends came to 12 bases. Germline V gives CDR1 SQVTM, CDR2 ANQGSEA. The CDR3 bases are TGCAGCGTTGTGGACACCCTGGACACTGAAGCTTTCTTT. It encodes CSVVDTLDTEAFF. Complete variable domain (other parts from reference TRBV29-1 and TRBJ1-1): SAVISQKPSRDICQRGTSLTIQCQVDSQVTMMFWYRQQPGQSLTLIATANQGSEATYESGFVIDKFPISRPNLTFSTLTVSNMSPEDSSIYLCSVVDTLDTEAFFGQGTRLTVV.

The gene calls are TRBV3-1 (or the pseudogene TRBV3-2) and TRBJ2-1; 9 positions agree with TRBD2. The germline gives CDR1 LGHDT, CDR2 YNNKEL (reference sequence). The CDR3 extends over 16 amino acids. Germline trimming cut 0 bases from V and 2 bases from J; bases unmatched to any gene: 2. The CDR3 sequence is CASSQDGGGAYNEQFF. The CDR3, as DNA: TGTGCCAGCAGCCAAGATGGCGGGGGGGCCTACAATGAGCAGTTCTTC.

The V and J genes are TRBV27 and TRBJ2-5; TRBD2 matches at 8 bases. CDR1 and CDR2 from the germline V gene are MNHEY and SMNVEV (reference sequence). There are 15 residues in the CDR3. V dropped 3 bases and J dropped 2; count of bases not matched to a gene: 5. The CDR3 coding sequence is TGTGCCAGCAGTTTCAGCGGGGGCCAACAAGAGACCCAGTACTTC. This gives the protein CASSFSGGQQETQYF.

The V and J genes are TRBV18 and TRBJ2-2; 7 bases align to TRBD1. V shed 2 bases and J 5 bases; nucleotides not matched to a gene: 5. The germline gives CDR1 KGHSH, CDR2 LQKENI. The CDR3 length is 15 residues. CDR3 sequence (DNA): TGTGCCAGCTCACCAGGACAGGTTTCTACCGGGGAGCTGTTTTTT. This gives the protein CASSPGQVSTGELFF.

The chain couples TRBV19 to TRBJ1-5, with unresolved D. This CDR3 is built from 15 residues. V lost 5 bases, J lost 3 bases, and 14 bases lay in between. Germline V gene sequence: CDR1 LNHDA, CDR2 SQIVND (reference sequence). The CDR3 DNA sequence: TGTGCCAGTAGTTCCCCAGGAGATTACAATCAGCCCCAGCATTTT. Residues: CASSSPGDYNQPQHF.

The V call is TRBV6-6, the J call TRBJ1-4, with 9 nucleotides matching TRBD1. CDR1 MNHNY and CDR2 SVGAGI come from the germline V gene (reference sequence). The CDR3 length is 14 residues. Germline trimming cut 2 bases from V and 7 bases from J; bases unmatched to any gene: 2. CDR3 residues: CASSYQDRGEKLFF. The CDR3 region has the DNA TGTGCCAGCAGTTACCAGGACAGGGGTGAAAAACTGTTTTTT.

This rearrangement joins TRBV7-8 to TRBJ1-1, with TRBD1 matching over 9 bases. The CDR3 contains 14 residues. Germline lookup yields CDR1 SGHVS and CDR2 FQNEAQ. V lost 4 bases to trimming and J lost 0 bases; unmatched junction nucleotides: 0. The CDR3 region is CASSWTGVNTEAFF. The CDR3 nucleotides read TGTGCCAGCAGCTGGACAGGGGTGAACACTGAAGCTTTCTTT.

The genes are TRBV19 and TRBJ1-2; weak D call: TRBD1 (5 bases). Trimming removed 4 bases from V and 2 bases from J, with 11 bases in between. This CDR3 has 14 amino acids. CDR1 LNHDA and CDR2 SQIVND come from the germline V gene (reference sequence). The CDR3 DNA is TGTGCCAGTAGTACCGCCGGGACCAACTATGGCTACACCTTC. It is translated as CASSTAGTNYGYTF. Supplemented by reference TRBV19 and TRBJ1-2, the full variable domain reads DGGITQSPKYLFRKEGQNVTLSCEQNLNHDAMYWYRQDPGQGLRLIYYSQIVNDFQKGDIAEGYSVSREKKESFPLTVTSAQKNPTAFYLCASSTAGTNYGYTFGSGTRLTVV.

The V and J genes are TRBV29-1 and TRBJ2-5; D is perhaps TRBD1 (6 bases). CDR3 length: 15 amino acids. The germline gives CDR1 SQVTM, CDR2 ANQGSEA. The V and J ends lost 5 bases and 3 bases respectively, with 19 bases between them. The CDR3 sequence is CSVYGGGRFKETQYF. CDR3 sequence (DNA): TGCAGCGTTTATGGGGGCGGCAGATTTAAAGAGACCCAGTACTTC.

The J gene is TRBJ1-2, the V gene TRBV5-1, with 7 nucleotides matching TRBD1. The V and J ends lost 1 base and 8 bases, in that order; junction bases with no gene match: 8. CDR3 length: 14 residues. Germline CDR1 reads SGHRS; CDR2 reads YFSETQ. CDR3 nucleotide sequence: TGCGCCAGCAGCTTGACCCGGGACAGCTCGGGCTACACCTTC. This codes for CASSLTRDSSGYTF.

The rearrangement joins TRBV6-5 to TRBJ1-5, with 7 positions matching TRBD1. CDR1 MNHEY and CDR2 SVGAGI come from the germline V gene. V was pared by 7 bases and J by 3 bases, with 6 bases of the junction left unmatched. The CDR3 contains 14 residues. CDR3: CASTIDRDNQPQHF. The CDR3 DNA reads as TGTGCCAGCACAATTGACAGGGACAATCAGCCCCAGCATTTT.

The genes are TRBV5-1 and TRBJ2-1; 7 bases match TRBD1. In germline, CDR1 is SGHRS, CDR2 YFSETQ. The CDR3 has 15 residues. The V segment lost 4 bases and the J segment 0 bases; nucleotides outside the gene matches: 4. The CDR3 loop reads CASSTGTVSYNEQFF. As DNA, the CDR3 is TGCGCCAGCAGCACCGGGACAGTCTCCTACAATGAGCAGTTCTTC.

CDR3 amino acids: CASSLSWGVVGVRKPINTGELFF. The CDR3 coding sequence is TGTGCCAGCAGTTTATCCTGGGGGGTTGTCGGGGTTAGGAAACCCATTAACACCGGGGAGCTGTTTTTT. J is TRBJ2-2 and V is TRBV27; D might be TRBD2 (6 bases). The CDR3 sequence is 23 residues long. The V gene's germline CDR1 is MNHEY and CDR2 SMNVEV (reference sequence). V gave up 0 bases and J gave up 2 bases, with 31 bases separating them.